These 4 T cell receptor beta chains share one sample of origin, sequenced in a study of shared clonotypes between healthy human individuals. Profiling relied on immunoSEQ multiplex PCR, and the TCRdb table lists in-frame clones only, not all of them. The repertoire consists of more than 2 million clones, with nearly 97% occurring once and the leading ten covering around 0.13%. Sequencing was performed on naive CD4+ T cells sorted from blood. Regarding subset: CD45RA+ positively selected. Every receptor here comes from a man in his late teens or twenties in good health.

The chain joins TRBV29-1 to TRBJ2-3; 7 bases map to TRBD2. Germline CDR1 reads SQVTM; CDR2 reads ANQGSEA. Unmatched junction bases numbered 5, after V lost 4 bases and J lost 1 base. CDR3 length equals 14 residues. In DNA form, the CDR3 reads TGCAGCGTTGGGTCTAGCGGAGGCACAGATACGCAGTATTTT. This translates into CSVGSSGGTDTQYF.

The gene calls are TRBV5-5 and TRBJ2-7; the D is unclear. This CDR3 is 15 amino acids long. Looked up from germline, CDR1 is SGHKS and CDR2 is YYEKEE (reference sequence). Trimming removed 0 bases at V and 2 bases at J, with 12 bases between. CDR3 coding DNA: TGTGCCAGCAGCTTGGTTCTGGGGATCGCCTACGAGCAGTACTTC. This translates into CASSLVLGIAYEQYF.

The CDR3 reads CASREGRNTEAFF. The CDR3 DNA reads as TGTGCCAGCAGAGAGGGAAGGAACACTGAAGCTTTCTTT. This chain joins TRBV2 and TRBJ1-1; D gene unclear. Germline V gene sequence: CDR1 SNHLY, CDR2 FYNNEI. This CDR3 comprises 13 residues. Trimming left V 6 bases short and J 1 base short, with 9 bases between. Drawing the rest from reference TRBV2 and TRBJ1-1, the complete variable domain is EPEVTQTPSHQVTQMGQEVILRCVPISNHLYFYWYRQILGQKVEFLVSFYNNEISEKSEIFDDQFSVERPDGSNFTLKIRSTKLEDSAMYFCASREGRNTEAFFGQGTRLTVV.

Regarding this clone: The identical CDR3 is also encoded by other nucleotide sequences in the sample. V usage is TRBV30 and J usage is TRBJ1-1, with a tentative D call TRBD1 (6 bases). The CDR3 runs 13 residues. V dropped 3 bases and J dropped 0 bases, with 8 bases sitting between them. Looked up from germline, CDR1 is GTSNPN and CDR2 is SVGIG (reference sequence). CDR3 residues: CAWRGQMNTEAFF. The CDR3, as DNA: TGTGCCTGGAGAGGACAGATGAACACTGAAGCTTTCTTT.